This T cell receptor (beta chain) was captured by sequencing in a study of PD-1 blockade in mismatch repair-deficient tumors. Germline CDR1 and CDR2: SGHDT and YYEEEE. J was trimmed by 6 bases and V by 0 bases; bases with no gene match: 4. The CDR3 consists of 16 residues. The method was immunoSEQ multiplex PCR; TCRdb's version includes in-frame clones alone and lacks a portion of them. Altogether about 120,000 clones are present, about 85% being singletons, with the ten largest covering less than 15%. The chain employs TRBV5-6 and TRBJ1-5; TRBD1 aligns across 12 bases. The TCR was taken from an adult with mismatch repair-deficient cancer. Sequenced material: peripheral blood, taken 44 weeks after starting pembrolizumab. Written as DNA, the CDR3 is TGTGCCAGCAGCTTGGCTGGGACAGGGGGCGGTCAGCCCCAGCATTTT. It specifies CASSLAGTGGGQPQHF.